The source of this T cell receptor (beta chain) is a study of Graves' ophthalmopathy and Graves' hyperthyroidism. Comment on this clonotype: Its antigen is as yet unknown.

Other autoimmune diseases, uncontrolled infections, pregnancy or lactation excluded patients from enrollment. Trimming at V came to 8 bases and at J to 3 bases, leaving 6 bases not matched to a gene. The CDR3 totals 15 residues. Germline V gives CDR1 LNHDA, CDR2 SQIVND (reference sequence). Study outcomes and limitations: The model reached approximately 71% sensitivity and under 75% specificity for predicting ophthalmopathy progression.

The TCR beta CDR3 regions underwent amplification from RNA transcripts. In the first round, RT-PCR was carried out with HTBI primers, and a multiplex PCR formed the second round. TCRdb used MiXCR to reprocess the multiplex PCR reads, holding one entry per CDR3 protein. This sample has more than 550,000 distinct CDR3 sequences, with roughly two fifths found just once. The receptor was isolated from an adult man with Graves' ophthalmopathy. The sequenced sample consisted of peripheral blood. The chain has TRBV19 and TRBJ1-5; 11 positions agree with TRBD1. CDR3 protein: CASGGTGGANQPQHF. The CDR3 DNA follows: TGTGCCAGTGGGGGGACAGGGGGAGCCAATCAGCCCCAGCATTTT. Together with reference TRBV19 and TRBJ1-5, the CDR3 gives the full variable domain: DGGITQSPKYLFRKEGQNVTLSCEQNLNHDAMYWYRQDPGQGLRLIYYSQIVNDFQKGDIAEGYSVSREKKESFPLTVTSAQKNPTAFYLCASGGTGGANQPQHFGDGTRLSIL.